This entry lists 3 T cell receptor beta chains sequenced from one sample in a study of shared clonotypes between healthy human individuals. Naive CD8 cells were CD45RO-negative, positively selected for CCR7, excluding terminally differentiated effector memory CD45RA+ cells. Measured with immunoSEQ multiplex PCR; TCRdb has only the in-frame clones, and not every one. This table has roughly 770,000 clones, approximately 97% appearing once. What was sequenced was naive CD8+ T cells sorted from blood. Receptors were obtained from a man under 40 in good health.

This clone was detected only a few times. The rearrangement uses TRBV10-1 and TRBJ1-1; maybe TRBD1 (6 bases). Germline CDR1 reads WNHNN; CDR2 reads SYGVQD (reference sequence). V gave up 7 bases and J gave up 6 bases, with 21 bases separating them. The CDR3 is 15 residues long. The CDR3 DNA follows: TGCGCCAGCACCAGTTTCACAGGGAGACTACCTGAAGCTTTCTTT. Its protein is CASTSFTGRLPEAFF.

The sample holds one count of this clone. This sequence joins TRBV15 and TRBJ2-2; the D call may be TRBD1 or TRBD2 (6 bases each). Germline-derived CDR1 and CDR2 are LNHNV and YYDKDF (reference sequence). CDR3 length: 14 residues. Between the trimmed V and J ends, which lost 4 bases and 7 bases, there was a span of 13 bases. The CDR3 nucleotides read TGTGCCACCAGCACACGAGGGGGAGGCGGGGAGCTGTTTTTT. Protein: CATSTRGGGGELFF.

The rearrangement uses TRBV28 and TRBJ2-2, with D uncertain. Germline CDR1 and CDR2: MDHEN and SYDVKM. The germline V and J ends were trimmed by 5 bases and 1 base, with 11 bases remaining between them. The CDR3 is made up of 15 amino acids. The CDR3 here is CASSPRRVNTGELFF. The CDR3 DNA reads TGTGCCAGCAGTCCTCGACGGGTGAACACCGGGGAGCTGTTTTTT.